This T cell receptor (beta chain) was captured by sequencing in a study of shared clonotypes between healthy human individuals. Turning to the study itself: For every donor, three CD4 naive, three CD4 memory, two CD8 naive and one CD8 memory plates were used.

Every contributor of samples was a Caucasian grown-up residing in Nashville, Tennessee. Comment on this clone: Antigen: not known.

Genomic DNA from each subset was divided evenly over several immunoSEQ plates. Sequencing used immunoSEQ multiplex PCR; TCRdb keeps in-frame clones, though not all of them. The table includes about 600,000 clones, approximately 97% detected once. The CDR3 length is 16 residues. V lost 2 bases and J lost 0; bases outside the gene matches: 6. Germline V gives CDR1 SGDLS, CDR2 YYNGEE. Study findings and constraints: Sampling covered nothing but blood. Tissue TCR repertoires likely differ from those found in blood.

What was sequenced was naive CD4+ T cells sorted from blood. Subset meaning: CD45RA+ positively selected. The rearrangement uses TRBV9 and TRBJ2-7, with 9 bases aligning to TRBD2. The clonotype comes from a woman aged 25 to 39 in good health. CDR3 sequence reads: CASSVSSGRYSYEQYF. For the CDR3, the DNA is TGTGCCAGCAGCGTTAGTAGCGGGAGATACTCCTACGAGCAGTACTTC.